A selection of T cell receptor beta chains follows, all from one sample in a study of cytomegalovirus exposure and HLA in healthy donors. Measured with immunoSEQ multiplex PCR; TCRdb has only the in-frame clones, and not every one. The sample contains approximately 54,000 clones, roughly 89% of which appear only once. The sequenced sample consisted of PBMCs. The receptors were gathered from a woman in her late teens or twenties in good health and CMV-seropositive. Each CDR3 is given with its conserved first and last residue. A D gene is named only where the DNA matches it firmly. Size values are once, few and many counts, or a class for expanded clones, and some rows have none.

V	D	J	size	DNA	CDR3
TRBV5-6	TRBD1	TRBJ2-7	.	TGTGCCAGCAGCACATACCGACAGGGGGCAACGTACGAGCAGTACTTC	CASSTYRQGATYEQYF
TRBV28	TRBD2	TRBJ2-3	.	TGTGCCAGCAGTTTATACACTAGCGGGGTTAGCACAGATACGCAGTATTTT	CASSLYTSGVSTDTQYF
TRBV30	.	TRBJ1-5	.	TGTGCCTGGAGTGTTTCACATAATCAGCCCCAGCATTTT	CAWSVSHNQPQHF
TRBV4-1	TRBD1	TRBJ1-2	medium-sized	TGCGCCAGCAGCCAGAGACAGGGGGAGAACTATGGCTACACCTTC	CASSQRQGENYGYTF
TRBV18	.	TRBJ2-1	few	TGTGCCAGCTCACCACCGTCAGGTGGTGACAATGAGCAGTTCTTC	CASSPPSGGDNEQFF
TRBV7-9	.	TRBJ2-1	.	TGTGCCAGCAGCCTGGTGGGGCAGGGGAACAATGAGCAGTTCTTC	CASSLVGQGNNEQFF
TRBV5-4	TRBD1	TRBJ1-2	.	TGTGCCAGCAGATCGACAGGGGGCGATGGGTATGGCTACACCTTC	CASRSTGGDGYGYTF
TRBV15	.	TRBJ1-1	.	TGTGCCACCAGCAGAGAACAGACGGGAGGCACTGAAGCTTTCTTT	CATSREQTGGTEAFF
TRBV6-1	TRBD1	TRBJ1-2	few	TGTGCCAGCAGTCCCCAGGGGGAGATTGGCTACACCTTC	CASSPQGEIGYTF
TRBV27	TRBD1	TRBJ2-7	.	TGTGCCAGCAGTTCCCGGCCGGGACAGGGGACCTACGAGCAGTACTTC	CASSSRPGQGTYEQYF
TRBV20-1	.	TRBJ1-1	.	TGCAGTTATATGAGAGCAGGTGAAGCTTTCTTT	CSYMRAGEAFF
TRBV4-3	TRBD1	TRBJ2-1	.	TGCGCCAGCAGCCTCCAGACAGGGTACAATGAGCAGTTCTTC	CASSLQTGYNEQFF
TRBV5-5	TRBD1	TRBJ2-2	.	TGTGCCAGCAGACCACTGGTCACAGGGGGCCTCCGTCCCGGGGAGCTGTTTTTT	CASRPLVTGGLRPGELFF
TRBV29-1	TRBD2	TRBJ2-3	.	TGCAGCGGCGGGGGGGCTGGTACAGATACGCAGTATTTT	CSGGGAGTDTQYF
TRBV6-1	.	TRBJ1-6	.	TGTGCCAGCAGTGAACTTAGAGGAGGTAATTCACCCCTCCACTTT	CASSELRGGNSPLHF
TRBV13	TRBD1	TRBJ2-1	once	TGTGCCAGCAGCTCCCTTACAGGGGCCGTCTTCTACAATGAGCAGTTCTTC	CASSSLTGAVFYNEQFF
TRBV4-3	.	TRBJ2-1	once	TGCGCCAGCAGCCACCGCACAAGCCTTAGCCATGAGCAGTTCTTC	CASSHRTSLSHEQFF
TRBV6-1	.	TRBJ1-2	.	TGTGCCAGCAGGCCCCCAGCTAACTATGGCTACACCTTC	CASRPPANYGYTF
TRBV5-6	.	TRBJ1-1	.	TGTGCCAGCAGCTCAACAGCTAACACTGAAGCTTTCTTT	CASSSTANTEAFF
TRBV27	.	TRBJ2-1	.	TGTGCCAGCAGTTCCATATCCTGGGCGGGGTTCGATGAGCAGTTCTTC	CASSSISWAGFDEQFF
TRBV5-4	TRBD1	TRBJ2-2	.	TGTGCCAGCAGCTTGGGGACAGGGGCTCCCACCGGGGAGCTGTTTTTT	CASSLGTGAPTGELFF
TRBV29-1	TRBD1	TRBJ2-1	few	TGCAGCGTTGAGGGACAGGGGGCTGAGCAGTTCTTC	CSVEGQGAEQFF
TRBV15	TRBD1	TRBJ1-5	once	TGTGTCACCAGCAATCCGACAGGGCCAAATCAGCCCCAGCATTTT	CVTSNPTGPNQPQHF
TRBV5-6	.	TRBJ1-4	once	TGTGCCAGCAGCTTCGGCAGGGGTCGGGGCGTGATTGAAAAACTGTTTTTT	CASSFGRGRGVIEKLFF
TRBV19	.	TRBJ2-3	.	TGTGCCAGTAGTCGACGGGGTAGCGGCACAGATACGCAGTATTTT	CASSRRGSGTDTQYF
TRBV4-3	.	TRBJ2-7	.	TGCGCCAGCCAGAGAGGGATCGGCTCCTACGAGCAGTACTTC	CASQRGIGSYEQYF
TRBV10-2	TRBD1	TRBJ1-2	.	TGCGCCAGCAGGGCCCCGGGACAGGGGTCCTATGGCTACACCTTC	CASRAPGQGSYGYTF
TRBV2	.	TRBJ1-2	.	TGTGCCAGCATGAGGGATTCTGGCTACACCTTC	CASMRDSGYTF
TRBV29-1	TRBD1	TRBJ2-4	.	TGCAGCGGACGAGACGGACAGGGAAAAAACATTCAGTACTTC	CSGRDGQGKNIQYF
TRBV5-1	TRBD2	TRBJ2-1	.	TGCGCCAGCAGCCCCCAAGGGCGGGGGGGCTCCTACAATGAGCAGTTCTTC	CASSPQGRGGSYNEQFF
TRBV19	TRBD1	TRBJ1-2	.	TGTGCCAGTAGTCCCCGAAACCAAGGACAGGGGGGATATGGCTACACCTTC	CASSPRNQGQGGYGYTF
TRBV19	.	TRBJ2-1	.	TGTGCCAGTAGTATAGCCCCGTTCGGGGTTTCCTACAATGAGCAGTTCTTC	CASSIAPFGVSYNEQFF
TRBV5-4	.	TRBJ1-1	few	TGTGCCAGCAGCTTGGAAAGGGGCAACGAAGCTTTCTTT	CASSLERGNEAFF
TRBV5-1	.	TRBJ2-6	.	TGCGCCAGCAGCCCGGGGGGCAGGGCGGGGGCCAACGTCCTGACTTTC	CASSPGGRAGANVLTF
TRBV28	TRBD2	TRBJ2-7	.	TGTGCCAGCAGGAGCGGGGGGGCTTTGTACGAGCAGTACTTC	CASRSGGALYEQYF
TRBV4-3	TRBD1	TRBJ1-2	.	TGCGCCAGCAGCCAAGATGGGGCAGGGGGTGACTATGGCTACACCTTC	CASSQDGAGGDYGYTF
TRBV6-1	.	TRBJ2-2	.	TGTGCCACTCAGGCTAACACCGGGGAGCTGTTTTTT	CATQANTGELFF